These T cell receptor beta chains were read from a single sample in a study of T cells after somatic rescue of genetic block. Here immunoSEQ multiplex PCR was the method, and the copy in TCRdb shows in-frame clones only, minus some. The table lists some 90,000 clones, about 87% of them singletons. The specimen sequenced was peripheral blood mononuclear cells (PBMCs). These receptors originate from a woman younger than 35. Both conserved end residues are part of each CDR3. D genes are given only for firm matches. The size of a clone is reported for some rows only, either as once, few or many, or as a class for expanded clones.

j_gene: TRBJ2-2
v_gene: TRBV11-3
abundance: -
d_gene: -
CDR3aa: CASSLRPGELFF
CDR3nt: TGTGCCAGCAGCTTAAGGCCCGGGGAGCTGTTTTTT

j_gene: TRBJ1-1
v_gene: TRBV9
abundance: -
d_gene: -
CDR3aa: CASSVVGVSNTEAFF
CDR3nt: TGTGCCAGCAGCGTAGTGGGCGTCTCGAACACTGAAGCTTTCTTT

j_gene: TRBJ1-1
v_gene: TRBV30
abundance: -
d_gene: -
CDR3aa: CAWSDGNTEAFF
CDR3nt: TGTGCCTGGAGTGACGGGAACACTGAAGCTTTCTTT

j_gene: TRBJ2-1
v_gene: TRBV2
abundance: -
d_gene: -
CDR3aa: CASSDYSRLGSDEQFF
CDR3nt: TGTGCCAGCAGTGATTATTCGAGGTTAGGGAGCGATGAGCAGTTCTTC

j_gene: TRBJ1-1
v_gene: TRBV9
abundance: once
d_gene: -
CDR3aa: CASAPLQENTEAFF
CDR3nt: TGTGCCAGTGCCCCCTTACAGGAGAACACTGAAGCTTTCTTT

j_gene: TRBJ1-5
v_gene: TRBV6-6
abundance: -
d_gene: -
CDR3aa: CASSYSGGNQPQHF
CDR3nt: TGTGCCAGCAGTTACTCCGGCGGGAATCAGCCCCAGCATTTT

j_gene: TRBJ2-5
v_gene: TRBV5-4
abundance: once
d_gene: -
CDR3aa: CASSLAGFRETQYF
CDR3nt: TGTGCCAGCAGCTTGGCGGGATTCCGAGAGACCCAGTACTTC

j_gene: TRBJ1-2
v_gene: TRBV7-9
abundance: -
d_gene: -
CDR3aa: CASSPSGPYGYTF
CDR3nt: TGTGCCAGCAGCCCAAGCGGCCCCTATGGCTACACCTTC

j_gene: TRBJ1-5
v_gene: TRBV4-1
abundance: -
d_gene: -
CDR3aa: CASSQGLNSNQPQHF
CDR3nt: TGCGCCAGCAGCCAAGGGCTCAACTCCAATCAGCCCCAGCATTTT

j_gene: TRBJ2-7
v_gene: TRBV6-5
abundance: -
d_gene: TRBD2
CDR3aa: CASSFRLAGEQYF
CDR3nt: TGTGCCAGCAGTTTTCGACTAGCTGGGGAGCAGTACTTC

j_gene: TRBJ2-1
v_gene: TRBV7-7
abundance: -
d_gene: TRBD2
CDR3aa: CASSLALSGSLIF
CDR3nt: TGTGCTAGCAGCTTAGCGCTAAGCGGGAGTCTGATCTTC

j_gene: TRBJ2-3
v_gene: TRBV7-9
abundance: -
d_gene: -
CDR3aa: CASSIPPRDTQYF
CDR3nt: TGTGCCAGCAGCATCCCCCCCCGAGATACGCAGTATTTT

j_gene: TRBJ2-1
v_gene: TRBV9
abundance: -
d_gene: -
CDR3aa: CASSEDPVGSYNEQFF
CDR3nt: TGTGCCAGCAGCGAAGACCCGGTCGGATCCTACAATGAGCAGTTCTTC

j_gene: TRBJ2-5
v_gene: TRBV5-4
abundance: -
d_gene: -
CDR3aa: CASSASETQYF
CDR3nt: TGTGCCAGCAGCGCTTCGGAGACCCAGTACTTC

j_gene: TRBJ1-6
v_gene: TRBV28
abundance: few
d_gene: -
CDR3aa: CASSQLMGGWAPLHF
CDR3nt: TGTGCCAGCAGCCAACTGATGGGGGGGTGGGCACCCCTCCACTTT

j_gene: TRBJ2-7
v_gene: TRBV7-9
abundance: -
d_gene: -
CDR3aa: CASSQRSLGEQYF
CDR3nt: TGTGCCAGCAGCCAACGAAGTCTGGGGGAGCAGTACTTC

j_gene: TRBJ1-3
v_gene: TRBV19
abundance: -
d_gene: -
CDR3aa: CASSMGRDGNTIYF
CDR3nt: TGTGCCAGTAGTATGGGCAGGGATGGAAACACCATATATTTT

j_gene: TRBJ2-7
v_gene: TRBV19
abundance: once
d_gene: TRBD1
CDR3aa: CASTPTGGHYEQYF
CDR3nt: TGTGCCAGTACCCCGACAGGGGGTCACTACGAGCAGTACTTC

j_gene: TRBJ2-1
v_gene: TRBV30
abundance: -
d_gene: -
CDR3aa: CAWNFLYNEQFF
CDR3nt: TGTGCCTGGAATTTTCTATACAATGAGCAGTTCTTC

j_gene: TRBJ2-7
v_gene: TRBV6-1
abundance: -
d_gene: -
CDR3aa: CASSETPLPGVSYEQYF
CDR3nt: TGTGCCAGCAGTGAAACCCCCCTCCCAGGGGTAAGTTACGAGCAGTACTTC

j_gene: TRBJ2-2
v_gene: TRBV4-1
abundance: -
d_gene: -
CDR3aa: CASSQGPSRGLNTGELFF
CDR3nt: TGCGCCAGCAGCCAGGGGCCTTCGAGGGGATTGAACACCGGGGAGCTGTTTTTT

j_gene: TRBJ2-7
v_gene: TRBV7-2
abundance: -
d_gene: -
CDR3aa: CASSLAGLPRAYEQYF
CDR3nt: TGTGCCAGCAGCTTAGCAGGACTACCCCGTGCCTACGAGCAGTACTTC

j_gene: TRBJ2-5
v_gene: TRBV14
abundance: -
d_gene: -
CDR3aa: CASSQAGPGETQYF
CDR3nt: TGTGCCAGCAGCCAAGCGGGCCCGGGGGAGACCCAGTACTTC

j_gene: TRBJ1-5
v_gene: TRBV6-5
abundance: -
d_gene: -
CDR3aa: CASSYSAGRIQPQHF
CDR3nt: TGTGCCAGCAGTTACTCGGCGGGGCGCATTCAGCCCCAGCATTTT

j_gene: TRBJ1-1
v_gene: TRBV7-6
abundance: -
d_gene: -
CDR3aa: CASLQGPNTEAFF
CDR3nt: TGTGCCAGTCTACAAGGCCCGAACACTGAAGCTTTCTTT

j_gene: TRBJ2-5
v_gene: TRBV10-2
abundance: once
d_gene: -
CDR3aa: CASSEWGGGGQETQYF
CDR3nt: TGCGCCAGCAGTGAGTGGGGAGGAGGTGGGCAAGAGACCCAGTACTTC

j_gene: TRBJ1-2
v_gene: TRBV10-1
abundance: -
d_gene: -
CDR3aa: CASSESSGEGYTF
CDR3nt: TGCGCCAGCAGTGAGTCGTCGGGGGAAGGCTACACCTTC

j_gene: TRBJ2-1
v_gene: TRBV15
abundance: -
d_gene: TRBD1
CDR3aa: CATSRARDREFF
CDR3nt: TGTGCCACCAGCAGAGCTAGAGACAGGGAGTTCTTC